Below are 7 T cell receptor beta chains sequenced from a single sample in a study of cytomegalovirus exposure and HLA in healthy donors. Primers for the PCR totalled 60 Vbeta and 13 Jbeta. Sequencing used immunoSEQ multiplex PCR; TCRdb keeps in-frame clones, though not all of them. The sample has approximately 95,000 clones, just under 80% seen once. The sequencing input was PBMCs. The receptors derive from a woman aged 40 to 50 in good health and CMV-seropositive.

The V and J genes are TRBV5-1 and TRBJ1-2; the D gene is possibly TRBD1 (6 bases). V was trimmed by 0 bases and J by 8 bases, leaving 17 bases between them. The CDR3 extends over 15 amino acids. Per the germline V gene, CDR1 is SGHRS and CDR2 is YFSETQ. CDR3 coding DNA: TGCGCCAGCAGCTTGGAAGGTTGGGACAATTTGGGCTACACCTTC. Amino acids: CASSLEGWDNLGYTF.

The gene calls are TRBV7-9 and TRBJ1-2; tentative D call: TRBD1 (6 bases). The CDR3 consists of 13 residues. V was clipped by 6 bases and J by 6 bases, with 14 bases between them. Germline V CDR1 and CDR2: SEHNR, FQNEAQ (reference sequence). The CDR3 is CASRPRQANGYTF. Written as DNA, the CDR3 is TGTGCCAGCAGACCAAGACAGGCCAATGGCTACACCTTC.

V and J are TRBV7-9 and TRBJ2-1; 12 bases agree with TRBD2. The ends lost 5 bases at V and 8 bases at J; junction bases unmatched: 16. Per germline, CDR1 SEHNR and CDR2 FQNEAQ (reference sequence). This CDR3 comprises 18 residues. CDR3 region: CASSDDLGASGRGDEQFF. The CDR3 DNA follows: TGTGCCAGCAGCGACGACCTAGGGGCTAGCGGGAGGGGGGATGAGCAGTTCTTC.

V is TRBV6-6 and J is TRBJ1-2, with 7 bases that match TRBD1. The CDR3 contains 13 residues. CDR1 and CDR2 (germline): MNHNY, SVGAGI (reference sequence). V trimming: 6 bases; J trimming: 4 bases; junction bases outside the gene matches: 5. The CDR3 loop is CASSQDRPYGYTF. The DNA of the CDR3 is TGTGCCAGCAGCCAGGACAGGCCCTATGGCTACACCTTC.

This chain links TRBV7-8 with TRBJ1-1, with TRBD1 identical over 8 bases. The CDR3 is 12 residues long. CDR1 and CDR2 (germline): SGHVS, FQNEAQ. Unmatched junction bases numbered 4, after V lost 2 bases and J lost 11 bases. The CDR3 is CASSLPDRGAFF. CDR3 bases: TGTGCCAGCAGCTTACCAGACAGGGGTGCTTTCTTT.

J is TRBJ2-1 and V is TRBV10-2; 8 nucleotides match TRBD2. Germline V CDR1 and CDR2: WSHSY, SAAADI. With 3 bases clipped from V and 5 bases from J, the junction kept 15 bases outside the gene matches. This CDR3 is 18 amino acids long. CDR3 sequence: CASSEGAGGGSYNNEQFF. The CDR3 nucleotides are TGCGCCAGCAGTGAAGGCGCGGGAGGAGGATCCTACAACAATGAGCAGTTCTTC.

Notes on this clone: The junction does not match germline at one end; this may be a read error. The chain has TRBV7-9 and TRBJ1-1; 9 bases fit TRBD1. The germline CDR1 and CDR2 sequences are SEHNR and FQNEAQ (reference sequence). CDR3 length equals 15 residues. The CDR3 nucleotides read TGTTCCAGCAGCCCCGGGACAGGGATGAACACTGAAGCTTTCTTT. Its translation is CSSSPGTGMNTEAFF.